A single count supports the clone carrying this T cell receptor beta chain. The target antigen is unknown. This sample is part of a study of cytomegalovirus exposure and HLA in healthy donors. The CDR3 extends over 13 amino acids. Germline V CDR1 and CDR2: SGHRS, YFSETQ. Whole-study findings and limits: An assumption of roughly uniform sequencing depth across donors underlay the presence/absence analyses.

Vbeta (60) and Jbeta (13) primers were used in the PCR. Some clones are missing from TCRdb's copy, which holds only in-frame ones; the method was immunoSEQ multiplex PCR. The sample records about 180,000 clones, about four fifths being singletons. Sequencing used PBMCs. The chain joins TRBV5-1 to TRBJ2-5, with TRBD1 matching 9 bases. Gene TRBJ2-7 matches the end of the DNA better, so the J call may be wrong. This clonotype was sampled from a woman aged 45-65 years in good health and CMV-seronegative. The CDR3 sequence: CASSGTGNYEQYF. The CDR3 nucleotides read TGCGCCAGCAGCGGGACAGGGAACTACGAGCAGTACTTC.